Each of the 21 T cell receptor beta chains below was sequenced from the same sample in a study of Graves' ophthalmopathy and Graves' hyperthyroidism (dated by TCRdb to the late 2010s). Reads for this sample came from an Illumina HiSeq 2000. For repertoire sequencing, the TCR beta CDR3 regions were amplified from RNA transcripts. The first round was an RT-PCR using HTBI primers with the Qiagen OneStep RT-PCR kit, and this first round was followed by a second-round multiplex PCR, then size selection and purification. TCRdb reprocessing: public reads trimmed at Q25 with fastp, clones called with MiXCR, in-frame beta chains kept. Each CDR3 protein appears once, grouped with its most common genes and DNA. The sample table contains about 700,000 distinct CDR3 sequences; only one count was recorded for 35% to 50% of them. Together, the top ten hold 35% to 55% of the sample. Input material: peripheral blood. Receptors were obtained from an adult man with Graves' ophthalmopathy.

This clonotype occurred a few times. Germline is not matched at one junction end, which may reflect a read error. The J gene is TRBJ1-5, the V gene TRBV24-1; D ambiguous. Germline CDR1 reads KGHDR; CDR2 reads SFDVKD. The CDR3 consists of 13 residues. The CDR3 spells CASSPRTKEPQHF. The CDR3 nucleotides are TGTGCCAGCAGTCCCCGGACCAAGGAGCCCCAGCATTTT.

In this sample, this clonotype turned up many times. V and J are TRBV7-2 and TRBJ2-6, with D tentatively TRBD1 or TRBD2 (6 bases each). This CDR3 region has 15 residues. The germline V and J ends were trimmed by 7 bases and 0 bases, with 10 bases remaining between them. Germline V gene lookup returns CDR1 SGHTA and CDR2 FQGNSA. CDR3 in amino acids: CASTEGGSGANVLTF. CDR3 DNA: TGTGCCAGCACCGAGGGGGGCTCTGGGGCCAACGTCCTGACTTTC.

This chain uses TRBV7-2 with TRBJ1-3, with 8 bases matching TRBD1. CDR3 size: 16 residues. Trimming cost V 5 bases and J 0 bases; bases outside gene matches: 6. The germline gives CDR1 SGHTA, CDR2 FQGNSA. CDR3 nucleotides: TGTGCCAGCAGCAAACGACAGGGGCACTCTGGAAACACCATATATTTT. This encodes CASSKRQGHSGNTIYF.

The rearrangement joins TRBV19 to TRBJ1-5; TRBD1 agrees at 12 bases. CDR1 is LNHDA, CDR2 SQIVND, per germline (reference sequence). The length of the CDR3 is 17 residues. J was trimmed by 2 bases and V by 8 bases; bases with no gene match: 10. CDR3 region: CASSAGQGAGGNQPQHF. The CDR3 DNA reads TGTGCCAGTTCAGCGGGACAGGGGGCAGGTGGCAATCAGCCCCAGCATTTT. Variable domain in full (rest from reference TRBV19 and TRBJ1-5): DGGITQSPKYLFRKEGQNVTLSCEQNLNHDAMYWYRQDPGQGLRLIYYSQIVNDFQKGDIAEGYSVSREKKESFPLTVTSAQKNPTAFYLCASSAGQGAGGNQPQHFGDGTRLSIL.

The count of this clonotype is one. A read error is possible here, since a much larger clone lies one base away. The chain employs TRBV29-1 and TRBJ2-5; the D is unclear. Trimming shortened V by 4 bases and J by 1 base, and 10 bases separated the two germline ends. The V gene's germline CDR1 is SQVTM and CDR2 ANQGSEA. The CDR3 has 13 amino acids. CDR3 amino acids: CSVVALTQETQYF. DNA of the CDR3: TGCAGCGTTGTAGCCCTGACCCAAGAGACCCAGTACTTC.

This clonotype was found many times. The chain recombines TRBV29-1 with TRBJ2-7; the D is unclear. Germline V gene sequence: CDR1 SQVTM, CDR2 ANQGSEA. The CDR3 is 12 residues long. The germline V and J ends were trimmed by 4 bases and 6 bases, with 13 bases remaining between them. CDR3 sequence reads: CSVVMGKGEQYF. The CDR3 bases are TGCAGCGTTGTAATGGGGAAGGGCGAGCAGTACTTC.

This clonotype was observed a few times. The V gene is TRBV29-1, the J gene TRBJ1-2; D not resolved. Per germline, CDR1 SQVTM and CDR2 ANQGSEA. Trimming took off 4 bases at V and 12 bases at J, with 15 bases between the two ends. This CDR3 spans 11 amino acids. CDR3 residues: CSVGGWDGNTF. Here the CDR3 DNA reads TGCAGCGTTGGCGGCTGGGATGGAAACACCTTC.

This clonotype has more than one count but fewer than ten. This rearrangement joins TRBV6-5 to TRBJ2-6, with no clear D. The V end was cut by 0 bases, the J end by 2 bases, with 5 bases between. The CDR3 consists of 15 residues. Germline CDR1 reads MNHEY; CDR2 reads SVGAGI. CDR3 in DNA: TGTGCCAGCAGTTACTCGGACGCTGGGGCCAACGTCCTGACTTTC. The encoded protein is CASSYSDAGANVLTF.

The chain is built from TRBV25-1 and TRBJ1-5; D is unclear. Germline CDR1 MGHDK, CDR2 SYGVNS. The CDR3 length is 15 residues. V lost 4 bases and J lost 7, with 17 bases in between. The CDR3 coding sequence is TGTGCCAGCAGTGGGGCCCTCTCCCCGAACCAGCCCCAGCATTTT. It codes for CASSGALSPNQPQHF.

The chain uses TRBV7-2 and TRBJ2-6; 10 nucleotides match TRBD1. There are 17 residues in the CDR3. The V segment lost 6 bases and the J segment 1 base; nucleotides outside the gene matches: 6. Germline CDR1 is SGHTA and CDR2 is FQGNSA. This CDR3 reads CASRLRQGASGANVLTF. Written as DNA, the CDR3 is TGTGCCAGCAGGTTACGACAGGGGGCGTCTGGGGCCAACGTCCTGACTTTC.

In this sample, this clonotype turned up many times. The rearrangement uses TRBV2 and TRBJ1-2, with a tentative D call TRBD1 (6 bases). V was pared by 6 bases and J by 6 bases, with 14 bases between. The CDR3 consists of 13 residues. Per the germline V gene, CDR1 is SNHLY and CDR2 is FYNNEI. The CDR3 sequence is CASRSRGGNGYTF. The CDR3 bases are TGTGCCAGCAGGAGTAGAGGGGGAAATGGCTACACCTTC.

This clonotype showed up just a few times. The junction does not match germline at one end; this may be a read error. The chain combines TRBV6-5 with TRBJ2-7, with D perhaps matching TRBD1 (5 bases). The CDR3 runs 14 residues. In germline, CDR1 is MNHEY, CDR2 SVGAGI. The CDR3 DNA is TGTGCCAGCAGTTACCGCGACAGCTCCCACGAGCAGTACTTC. It translates to CASSYRDSSHEQYF.

CDR3 in amino acids: CSPYSGGYEQYF. CDR3 in DNA: TGCAGCCCCTATAGCGGGGGGTACGAGCAGTACTTC. V usage is TRBV29-1 and J usage is TRBJ2-7; 10 positions match TRBD2. Per germline, CDR1 SQVTM and CDR2 ANQGSEA. V lost 8 bases, J lost 4 bases, and 5 bases stayed unmatched. The CDR3 is 12 residues long.

In this sample, this clonotype turned up many times. This chain joins TRBV2 and TRBJ2-5; a weak D match, TRBD2 (6 bases). This CDR3 contains 12 residues. V gave up 6 bases and J gave up 5 bases, with 10 bases separating them. CDR1 is SNHLY and CDR2 is FYNNEI in the germline V gene. The CDR3: CASSGTFETQYF. CDR3 nucleotides: TGTGCCAGCAGCGGGACTTTTGAGACCCAGTACTTC.

A few counts support this clonotype. The chain links TRBV4-2 to TRBJ2-7; 9 bases map to TRBD2. Germline V gene sequence: CDR1 LGHNA, CDR2 YNFKEQ. V trimming: 0 bases; J trimming: 2 bases; junction bases outside the gene matches: 8. The CDR3 contains 17 residues. The CDR3 sequence is CASSQDRASGIPYEQYF. The DNA for the CDR3 is TGTGCCAGCAGCCAAGATAGGGCTAGCGGGATTCCCTACGAGCAGTACTTC.

This chain links TRBV20-1 with TRBJ2-5; 12 bases are a match to TRBD2. Germline values: CDR1 DFQATT, CDR2 SNEGSKA (reference sequence). This CDR3 is 18 amino acids long. V shed 1 base and J 0 bases; nucleotides not matched to a gene: 9. Here the CDR3 reads CSARVGTSGSSYQETQYF. The CDR3 nucleotides read TGCAGTGCTAGAGTCGGGACTAGCGGGTCCTCGTACCAAGAGACCCAGTACTTC.

The genes are TRBV20-1 and TRBJ2-7; 10 positions match TRBD2. Germline V gene lookup returns CDR1 DFQATT and CDR2 SNEGSKA (reference sequence). Germline trimming cut 3 bases from V and 6 bases from J; bases unmatched to any gene: 8. This CDR3 region has 14 residues. The CDR3 DNA reads as TGCAGTGCTAGTTCCAGCGGGAGGGCCCCCGAGCAGTACGTC. Translated: CSASSSGRAPEQYV.

The chain uses TRBV25-1 and TRBJ1-2; the D gene is possibly TRBD1 (6 bases). This CDR3 has 13 residues. The germline gives CDR1 MGHDK, CDR2 SYGVNS. V was cut by 6 bases and J by 4 bases, with 12 bases left in between. The CDR3 reads CASRGRTAYGYTF. For the CDR3, the DNA is TGTGCCAGCAGAGGTCGGACAGCCTATGGCTACACCTTC.

In this sample, this clonotype turned up a few times. The chain has TRBV19 and TRBJ1-1; D is undetermined. There are 14 residues in the CDR3. CDR1 LNHDA and CDR2 SQIVND come from the germline V gene (reference sequence). The V gene lost 3 bases and the J gene lost 1 base, with 9 bases spanning the gap. The CDR3 region is CASSMVRSNTEAFF. The CDR3 region has the DNA TGTGCCAGTAGTATGGTCAGGTCGAACACTGAAGCTTTCTTT.

A few counts support this clonotype. The rearrangement links TRBV6-6 to TRBJ2-7; D gene uncertain. Germline V CDR1 and CDR2: MNHNY, SVGAGI (reference sequence). V lost 8 bases, J lost 0 bases, and 11 bases lay in between. CDR3 length equals 13 residues. CDR3 coding DNA: TGTGCCAGCGCTGACTGGAGCTCCTACGAGCAGTACTTC. It translates to CASADWSSYEQYF.

This chain joins TRBV7-6 and TRBJ1-2; D remains unclear. Trimming removed 5 bases from V and 4 bases from J, with 11 bases in between. The germline gives CDR1 SGHVS, CDR2 FNYEAQ. This CDR3 region has 13 residues. CDR3 coding DNA: TGTGCCAGCAGCCAACGCTCTTTCTATGGCTACACCTTC. Its protein product is CASSQRSFYGYTF.